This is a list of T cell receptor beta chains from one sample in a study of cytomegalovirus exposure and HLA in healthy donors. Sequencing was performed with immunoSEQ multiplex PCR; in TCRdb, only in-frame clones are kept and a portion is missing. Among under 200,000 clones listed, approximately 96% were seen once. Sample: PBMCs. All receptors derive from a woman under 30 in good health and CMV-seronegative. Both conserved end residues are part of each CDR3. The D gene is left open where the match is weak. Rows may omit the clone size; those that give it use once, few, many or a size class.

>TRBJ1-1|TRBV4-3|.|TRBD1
CASSQRNTGEWDSDTEAFF
TGCGCCAGCAGCCAAAGGAATACAGGGGAGTGGGATAGTGACACTGAAGCTTTCTTT
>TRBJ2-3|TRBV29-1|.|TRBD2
CSVLGGGTDTQYF
TGCAGCGTTCTCGGGGGGGGCACAGATACGCAGTATTTT
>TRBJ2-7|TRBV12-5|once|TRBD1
CASGPGTGEAYEQYF
TGTGCTAGTGGTCCAGGGACAGGGGAGGCCTACGAGCAGTACTTC
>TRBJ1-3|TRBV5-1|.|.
CASSLTISGNTIYF
TGCGCCAGCAGCTTGACTATCTCTGGAAACACCATATATTTT
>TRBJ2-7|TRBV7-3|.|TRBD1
CASSFGRGMEQYF
TGTGCCAGCAGCTTCGGCAGGGGGATGGAGCAGTACTTC
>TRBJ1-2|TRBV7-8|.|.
CASSPQGRANYGYTF
TGTGCCAGCAGCCCCCAGGGCCGAGCTAACTATGGCTACACCTTC
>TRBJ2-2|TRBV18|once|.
CASSPPTAQNTGELFF
TGTGCCAGCTCACCACCGACAGCTCAGAACACCGGGGAGCTGTTTTTT
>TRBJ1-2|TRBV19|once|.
CASSIGSGGQYGYTF
TGTGCCAGTAGTATTGGTTCGGGAGGGCAGTATGGCTACACCTTC
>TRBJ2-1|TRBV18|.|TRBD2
CASSALAGVGNEQFF
TGTGCCAGCTCAGCCCTAGCGGGGGTTGGTAATGAGCAGTTCTTC
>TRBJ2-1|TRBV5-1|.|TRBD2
CASSLDRGGINEQFF
TGCGCCAGCAGCTTGGACCGGGGGGGCATCAATGAGCAGTTCTTC
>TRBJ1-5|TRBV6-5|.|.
CASSLDRNLNQPQHF
TGTGCCAGCAGCCTCGACAGGAACCTCAATCAGCCCCAGCATTTT
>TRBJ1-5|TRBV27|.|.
CASRKEGVSNQPQHF
TGTGCCAGCAGAAAGGAGGGTGTTAGCAATCAGCCCCAGCATTTT
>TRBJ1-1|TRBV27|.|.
CASSFSGLAFF
TGTGCCAGCAGTTTCTCGGGGTTGGCTTTCTTT
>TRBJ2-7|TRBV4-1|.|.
CASSQDHLAYGQGKYEQYF
TGCGCCAGCAGCCAAGATCACTTGGCCTACGGGCAGGGAAAATACGAGCAGTACTTC
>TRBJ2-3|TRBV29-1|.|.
CSVEGGSTDTQYF
TGCAGCGTTGAAGGGGGCAGCACAGATACGCAGTATTTT
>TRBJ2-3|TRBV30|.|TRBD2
CAWSGGLAGAADTQYF
TGTGCCTGGAGTGGGGGTTTAGCGGGGGCCGCAGATACGCAGTATTTT
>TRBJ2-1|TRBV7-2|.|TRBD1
CASSFSGTGQFF
TGTGCCAGCAGCTTTTCCGGGACAGGCCAGTTCTTC
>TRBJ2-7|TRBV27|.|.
CASSLFGRSNYEQYF
TGTGCCAGCAGTTTATTTGGCAGGTCAAACTACGAGCAGTACTTC
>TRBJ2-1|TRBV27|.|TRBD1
CASGTDREYNEQFF
TGTGCCAGCGGGACGGACAGGGAATACAATGAGCAGTTCTTC
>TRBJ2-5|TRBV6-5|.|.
CASRYRSAYQETQYF
TGTGCCAGCCGCTACCGTAGCGCGTACCAAGAGACCCAGTACTTC
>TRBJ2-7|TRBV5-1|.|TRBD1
CASSSGQARSEQYF
TGCGCCAGCAGCTCAGGACAGGCAAGAAGCGAGCAGTACTTC
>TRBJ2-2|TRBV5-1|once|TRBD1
CASTRTGGDKTGELFF
TGCGCCAGCACCCGCACAGGGGGCGATAAGACCGGGGAGCTGTTTTTT
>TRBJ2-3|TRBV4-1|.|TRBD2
CASSQILTSGGQAPTDTQYF
TGCGCCAGCAGCCAAATTCTGACTAGCGGGGGGCAAGCACCCACAGATACGCAGTATTTT
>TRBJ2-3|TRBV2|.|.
CASRKSGSTDTQYF
TGTGCCAGCAGGAAAAGCGGAAGCACAGATACGCAGTATTTT
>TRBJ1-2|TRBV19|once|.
CASKDRYYGYTF
TGTGCCAGTAAGGACAGATACTATGGCTACACCTTC
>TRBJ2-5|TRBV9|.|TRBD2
CASSERGGDSPQETQYF
TGTGCCAGCAGCGAGCGGGGGGGAGACAGCCCCCAGGAGACCCAGTACTTC
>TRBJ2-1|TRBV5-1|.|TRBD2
CASSLGGGARNEQFF
TGCGCCAGCAGCTTGGGCGGGGGGGCGAGGAATGAGCAGTTCTTC
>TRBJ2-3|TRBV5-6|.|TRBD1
CASSLDRGFTDTQYF
TGTGCCAGCAGCCTGGACAGGGGATTCACAGATACGCAGTATTTT
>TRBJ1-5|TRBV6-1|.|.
CASSVQGNQPQHF
TGTGCCAGCAGTGTGCAGGGCAATCAGCCCCAGCATTTT
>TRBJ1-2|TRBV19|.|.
CASSSGTGNYGYTF
TGTGCCAGTAGTAGCGGGACTGGCAACTATGGCTACACCTTC
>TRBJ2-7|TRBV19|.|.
CASSIASYGLGEQYF
TGTGCCAGTAGTATCGCTAGCTATGGTCTCGGCGAGCAGTACTTC
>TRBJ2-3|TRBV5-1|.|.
CASSLASGTDTQYF
TGCGCCAGCAGCTTGGCCTCCGGGACAGATACGCAGTATTTT
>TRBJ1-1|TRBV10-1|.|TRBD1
CASRLDRLFGRVNTEAFF
TGCGCCAGCAGGCTGGACAGGCTGTTCGGTCGGGTGAACACTGAAGCTTTCTTT
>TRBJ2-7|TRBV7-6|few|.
CASSLEGGRGYEQYF
TGTGCCAGCAGCTTAGAAGGAGGGCGCGGGTACGAGCAGTACTTC
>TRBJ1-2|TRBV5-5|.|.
CASSFLSSPWNYGYTF
TGTGCCAGCAGCTTTCTTTCCAGTCCATGGAACTATGGCTACACCTTC
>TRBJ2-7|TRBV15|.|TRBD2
CATSRGTRGSYEQYF
TGTGCCACCAGCAGAGGGACTAGAGGGTCCTACGAGCAGTACTTC
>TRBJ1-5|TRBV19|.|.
CASSIWSGGSNQPQHF
TGTGCCAGTAGTATCTGGTCGGGTGGGAGCAATCAGCCCCAGCATTTT
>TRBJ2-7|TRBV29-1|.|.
CSVETQDYEQYF
TGCAGCGTTGAAACACAGGACTACGAGCAGTACTTC
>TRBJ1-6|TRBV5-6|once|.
CASSLARGLRPNSPLHF
TGTGCCAGCAGCTTGGCCAGGGGCCTACGTCCTAATTCACCCCTCCACTTT
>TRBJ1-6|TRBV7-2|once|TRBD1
CASSPRRDSLSPLHF
TGTGCCAGCAGCCCAAGACGGGACAGTCTTTCACCCCTCCACTTT
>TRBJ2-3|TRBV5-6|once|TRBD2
CASRRLAVGTDTQYF
TGTGCCAGCAGAAGACTAGCGGTGGGGACAGATACGCAGTATTTT
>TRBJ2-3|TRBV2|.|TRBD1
CASRQTGGTDTQYF
TGTGCCAGCAGGCAAACAGGGGGCACAGATACGCAGTATTTT
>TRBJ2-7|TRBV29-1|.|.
CSVEWHAGGTYEQYF
TGCAGCGTTGAATGGCATGCAGGGGGGACCTACGAGCAGTACTTC
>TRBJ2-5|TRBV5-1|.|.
CASSLEGRGWETQYF
TGCGCCAGCAGCTTGGAAGGTCGGGGGTGGGAGACCCAGTACTTC
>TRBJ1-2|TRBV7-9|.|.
CASTLGRDGRSYGYTF
TGTGCCAGCACCCTTGGGCGGGACGGACGATCCTATGGCTACACCTTC
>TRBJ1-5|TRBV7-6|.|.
CASSRQGNQPQHF
TGTGCCAGCAGCCGCCAGGGCAATCAGCCCCAGCATTTT
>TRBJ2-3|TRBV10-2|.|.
CASRGAGTDTQYF
TGCGCCAGCAGGGGGGCGGGCACAGATACGCAGTATTTT